The rows below give T cell receptor beta chains drawn from one sample of a study of cytomegalovirus exposure and HLA in healthy donors. Generated by immunoSEQ multiplex PCR, the TCRdb table keeps only in-frame clones and is missing some. Of 200,000 to 300,000 clones detected, about 81% appear once; the ten largest clones hold 4.5% to 6%. The source material was PBMCs. The source of these receptors is a woman between 35 and 50 years old in good health and CMV-seropositive. Both conserved end residues are trimmed from each CDR3. The order of the fields is J gene, clone size, V gene, CDR3 length, CDR3 protein. Some rows mark clone size as missing; the rest say once, few, many or name a class of expanded clone.

>TRBJ2-1|NA|TRBV27|13
ASSLTQGWGNEQF
>TRBJ1-6|NA|TRBV5-1|14
ASSSGGGLDNSPLH
>TRBJ1-5|NA|TRBV12-2|13
ASRLDRVSNQPQH
>TRBJ2-2|NA|TRBV6-4|12
ASSDSRETGELF
>TRBJ2-5|NA|TRBV6-6|14
ASSKLGQGWRETQY
>TRBJ2-3|NA|TRBV11-2|13
ASSLASGPTDTQY
>TRBJ1-2|once|TRBV27|13
ASRRGTGLNYGYT
>TRBJ1-6|few|TRBV28|14
ASTPTGGEYNSPLH
>TRBJ1-1|NA|TRBV4-2|14
ASSQAGAGLNTEAF
>TRBJ1-4|NA|TRBV7-2|14
ASSHRDIGTREKLF
>TRBJ2-3|NA|TRBV10-3|13
AIRATSGRTDTQY
>TRBJ2-7|NA|TRBV9|12
ASSVDLGGGEQY
>TRBJ2-3|NA|TRBV19|15
ASSMSPGSSSTDTQY
>TRBJ2-1|NA|TRBV6-6|11
ASMSGSYNEQF
>TRBJ2-4|NA|TRBV6-1|17
ASSVRQPNSALAKNIQY
>TRBJ2-3|NA|TRBV27|14
ASSSFPGHSTDTQY
>TRBJ2-5|once|TRBV27|12
ASSSGLAQETQY
>TRBJ1-1|few|TRBV4-3|13
ASSQDQGWGTEAF
>TRBJ2-1|NA|TRBV7-9|13
ASSRRDRGLNEQF
>TRBJ1-1|NA|TRBV5-6|12
ASSLLAVNTEAF
>TRBJ2-5|NA|TRBV6-5|13
ASSYMGGGPRRTY
>TRBJ2-5|NA|TRBV9|11
ASSVGLGETQY
>TRBJ2-6|NA|TRBV12-5|19
ASGFKGIWTQESSGANVLT
>TRBJ1-2|NA|TRBV4-1|13
ASSLGQGANYGYT
>TRBJ1-2|NA|TRBV7-9|16
SSSLWDSWRLFPYGYT
>NA|once|TRBV5-8|13
ASSLFGTAVGEQY
>TRBJ1-6|NA|TRBV18|14
ASSPQPSSYNSPLH
>TRBJ1-5|once|TRBV6-4|13
ASRAGQLIRQPQH
>TRBJ2-3|once|TRBV27|13
ASSLVGGLTDTQY
>TRBJ1-2|few|TRBV29-1|11
SADRTFGYGYT
>TRBJ1-2|NA|TRBV25-1|10
ASSGQARGYT
>TRBJ1-3|NA|TRBV4-2|14
ASSQGARNSGNTIY